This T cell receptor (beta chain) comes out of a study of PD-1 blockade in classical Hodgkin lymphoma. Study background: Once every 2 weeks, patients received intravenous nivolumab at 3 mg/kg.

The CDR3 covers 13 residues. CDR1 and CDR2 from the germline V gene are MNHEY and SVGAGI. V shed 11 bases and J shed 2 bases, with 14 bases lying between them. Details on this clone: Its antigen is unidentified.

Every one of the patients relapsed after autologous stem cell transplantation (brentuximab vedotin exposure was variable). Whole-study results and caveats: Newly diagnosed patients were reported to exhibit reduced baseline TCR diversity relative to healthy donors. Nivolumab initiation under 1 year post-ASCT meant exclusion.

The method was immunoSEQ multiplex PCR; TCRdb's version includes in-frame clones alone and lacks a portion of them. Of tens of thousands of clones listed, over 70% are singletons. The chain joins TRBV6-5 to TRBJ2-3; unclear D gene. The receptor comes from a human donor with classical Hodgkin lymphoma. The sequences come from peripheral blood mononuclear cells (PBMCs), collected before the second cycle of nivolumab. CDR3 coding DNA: TGTGCCGTGGCAACCCACCCCACAGATACGCAGTATTTT. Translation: CAVATHPTDTQYF.